Reported below is one TCR beta chain. The antigen is unknown. Method: immunoSEQ multiplex PCR; TCRdb's copy keeps in-frame clones and lacks some. The data show tens of thousands of clones, more than 90% seen once. This record comes from a study of T cell responses to AZD1222 COVID-19 vaccine. General study points: Spike was spanned by vaccine-associated CD4 TCRs, which were dominant at 160-218 and 743-854. Spike-specific TCR repertoires showed rising breadth and depth after two AZD1222 doses. Researchers took repertoire samples only after the peak T cell response had come.

Trimming cost V 0 bases and J 11 bases, with 16 bases left between them. Germline V gene sequence: CDR1 SGHDN, CDR2 FVKESK. The CDR3 spans 14 residues. The receptor was isolated from an adult in good health. The chain is built from TRBV14 and TRBJ1-1; TRBD1 might be the D (5 bases). The sample in question was peripheral blood, obtained on day 0 of AZD1222 vaccination. The DNA for the CDR3 is TGTGCCAGCAGCCAAGATCGCGGGGGAGGGTGGGCTTTCTTT. As protein: CASSQDRGGGWAFF.